The 18 T cell receptor beta chains presented below share a single source sample, sequenced in a study of blood T cell repertoires in COVID-19. TCRdb's table, derived via immunoSEQ multiplex PCR, lists solely in-frame clones and lacks some. The data hold 150,000 to 200,000 clones, with about 86% observed a single time. The sequenced material came from peripheral blood. The origin of the receptors is a man in his fifties with active or convalescent COVID-19.

The gene calls are TRBV11-2 and TRBJ1-1; D gene uncertain. Trimming took off 5 bases at V and 2 bases at J, with 9 bases between the two ends. Germline V gives CDR1 SGHAT, CDR2 FQNNGV. The CDR3 length is 13 residues. The CDR3 loop reads CASSQQLNTEAFF. Here the CDR3 DNA reads TGTGCCAGCAGCCAACAATTAAACACTGAAGCTTTCTTT.

Only a few counts were recorded for this clone. The chain couples TRBV5-1 to TRBJ2-7, with a tentative D call TRBD1 (5 bases). The V gene lost 4 bases and the J gene lost 3 bases, with 14 bases spanning the gap. This CDR3 comprises 14 residues. The germline gives CDR1 SGHRS, CDR2 YFSETQ. The CDR3 DNA reads TGCGCCAGCAGCCGGCCCGACAGTCACTACGAGCAGTACTTC. This encodes CASSRPDSHYEQYF.

The rearrangement uses TRBV19 and TRBJ1-2, with a weak D call TRBD1 (6 bases). The CDR3 has 15 residues. Germline CDR1 reads LNHDA; CDR2 reads SQIVND (reference sequence). The ends were cut back, 2 bases at V and 0 bases at J, with 10 bases in the middle. The CDR3 loop reads CASSINRVTNYGYTF. The CDR3 DNA reads TGTGCCAGTAGTATAAACAGGGTCACTAACTATGGCTACACCTTC.

The genes are TRBV9 and TRBJ1-6; D unresolved. Germline V gene sequence: CDR1 SGDLS, CDR2 YYNGEE. This CDR3 region has 15 residues. V was cut by 4 bases and J by 6 bases, with 14 bases left in between. CDR3 in DNA: TGTGCCAGCAGCAACAGAGCGGGCCTTAATTCACCCCTCCACTTT. It is translated as CASSNRAGLNSPLHF.

This clone was detected once. The chain combines TRBV19 with TRBJ1-5; a weak D match, TRBD1 (5 bases). The ends were cut back, 0 bases at V and 0 bases at J, with 15 bases in the middle. CDR1 and CDR2 from the germline V gene are LNHDA and SQIVND (reference sequence). The CDR3 is made up of 18 amino acids. As DNA, the CDR3 is TGTGCCAGTAGTATAGAGCAAGGGGCCTACTATAGCAATCAGCCCCAGCATTTT. This gives the protein CASSIEQGAYYSNQPQHF.

As to this clone: This sample includes further DNA sequences coding for the same CDR3. The chain combines TRBV7-3 with TRBJ2-1, with a possible D match to TRBD1 (5 bases). Trimming pared 2 bases from V and 5 bases from J, leaving 7 bases between. The CDR3 runs to 13 residues. Per germline, CDR1 SGHTA and CDR2 FQGTGA. The CDR3 is CASSLDRDNEQFF. In DNA form, the CDR3 reads TGTGCCAGCAGCTTAGACAGAGACAATGAGCAGTTCTTC.

The chain carries TRBV2 and TRBJ1-1; 7 bases agree with TRBD1. V shed 7 bases and J 1 base; nucleotides not matched to a gene: 9. The germline V gene has CDR1 SNHLY and CDR2 FYNNEI. The CDR3 spans 15 residues. For the CDR3, the DNA is TGTGCCAGCACCCTGGCGGGACAGACGAACACTGAAGCTTTCTTT. It is translated as CASTLAGQTNTEAFF.

The chain has TRBV19 and TRBJ2-2; D perhaps matches TRBD2 (7 bases). Per germline, CDR1 LNHDA and CDR2 SQIVND (reference sequence). V was shortened by 3 bases and J by 2 bases, with 10 bases between the two germline ends. The CDR3 covers 15 residues. CDR3 bases: TGTGCCAGTAGTATTGCGGGGGCAAACACCGGGGAGCTGTTTTTT. This translates into CASSIAGANTGELFF.

The chain employs TRBV7-9 and TRBJ2-1; 10 nucleotides line up with TRBD2. The CDR3 has 15 residues. The germline V gene encodes CDR1 SEHNR and CDR2 FQNEAQ (reference sequence). J was trimmed by 4 bases and V by 4 bases; bases with no gene match: 4. CDR3 residues: CASSSSGGQYNEQFF. CDR3 DNA sequence: TGTGCCAGCAGCTCTAGCGGGGGACAGTACAATGAGCAGTTCTTC.

This clone was counted once. V and J are TRBV19 and TRBJ2-2; the match to TRBD2 covers 8 bases. V shed 3 bases and J 4 bases; nucleotides not matched to a gene: 4. Germline assignment: CDR1 LNHDA and CDR2 SQIVND (reference sequence). This CDR3 comprises 15 residues. CDR3 DNA: TGTGCCAGTAGTATCAGCGGGAGTGCCACCGGGGAGCTGTTTTTT. Translation: CASSISGSATGELFF.

The chain is built from TRBV28 and TRBJ2-2; the match to TRBD2 covers 7 bases. J lost 1 base, V lost 7 bases, and 6 bases had no gene match. Germline V gene sequence: CDR1 MDHEN, CDR2 SYDVKM. This CDR3 has 15 residues. The CDR3 spells CASKVGGGNTGELFF. CDR3 nucleotides: TGTGCCAGCAAGGTCGGCGGGGGGAACACCGGGGAGCTGTTTTTT.

This sequence joins TRBV28 and TRBJ1-2, with 11 nucleotides matching TRBD1. V was clipped by 10 bases and J by 3 bases; unmatched bases: 10. The CDR3 extends over 15 amino acids. Germline lookup yields CDR1 MDHEN and CDR2 SYDVKM. The CDR3 bases are TGTGCCACCACCCTGGGACAGGGGGTTTACTATGGCTACACCTTC. It codes for CATTLGQGVYYGYTF.

Only a few counts were recorded for this clone. J is TRBJ2-1 and V is TRBV5-1; 10 positions agree with TRBD2. Germline V CDR1 and CDR2: SGHRS, YFSETQ. The CDR3 consists of 17 residues. V lost 4 bases to trimming and J lost 1 base; unmatched junction nucleotides: 8. DNA of the CDR3: TGCGCCAGCAGCCTAAAATTAGCGGGAGGTTCCTACAATGAGCAGTTCTTC. Protein: CASSLKLAGGSYNEQFF.

The chain carries TRBV7-9 and TRBJ1-1, with 8 bases aligning to TRBD1. Germline CDR1 reads SEHNR; CDR2 reads FQNEAQ (reference sequence). The V segment lost 5 bases and the J segment 3 bases; nucleotides outside the gene matches: 5. This CDR3 has 14 residues. The CDR3 here is CASSHGQGDTEAFF. CDR3 in DNA: TGTGCCAGCAGCCATGGACAGGGTGACACTGAAGCTTTCTTT.

The chain joins TRBV7-9 to TRBJ2-1, with D tentatively TRBD1 (6 bases). V was clipped by 0 bases and J by 0 bases, with 9 bases between them. The CDR3 totals 16 residues. Looked up from germline, CDR1 is SEHNR and CDR2 is FQNEAQ (reference sequence). CDR3 in DNA: TGTGCCAGCAGCTTAGCCGTAGGGGGCTCCTACAATGAGCAGTTCTTC. It is translated as CASSLAVGGSYNEQFF.

This clone has a handful of counts. The gene calls are TRBV12-2 and TRBJ2-1; the D call of TRBD2 is as the table states it, not checked on the DNA. TRBV12-2 is listed as a pseudogene. This CDR3 has 17 amino acids. The CDR3 DNA reads TGTGCAAGTCGCTTATGGGGCGGGAGGTGGTCCTACAATGAGCAGTTCTTC. This gives the protein CASRLWGGRWSYNEQFF.

The chain couples TRBV6-5 to TRBJ1-2, with TRBD1 identical over 8 bases. The CDR3 runs to 15 residues. The J segment lost 7 bases and the V segment lost 2 bases, leaving 9 bases of the junction unmatched. Germline values: CDR1 MNHEY, CDR2 SVGAGI. The CDR3 sequence is CASSYGGQGARGYTF. For the CDR3, the DNA is TGTGCCAGCAGTTACGGAGGGCAGGGGGCGCGTGGCTACACCTTC.

This clone came up once. The chain uses TRBV12-3 or TRBV12-4 and TRBJ1-2; 7 bases are shared with TRBD1. The CDR3 has 13 residues. V lost 5 bases, J lost 7 bases, and 7 bases stayed unmatched. CDR3 nucleotide sequence: TGTGCCAGCAGTATCGGGACAGCCTTTGGCTACACCTTC. Its translation: CASSIGTAFGYTF.